These 26 T cell receptor beta chains share one sample of origin, sequenced in a study of blood T cell repertoires in COVID-19. The method was immunoSEQ multiplex PCR; TCRdb's version includes in-frame clones alone and lacks a portion of them. The sample yields tens of thousands of clones, roughly 90% seen once. The specimen sequenced was peripheral blood. The receptors come from a man between 65 and 80 years old with active COVID-19.

The chain joins TRBV4-1 to TRBJ1-2; D unclear. Germline values: CDR1 MGHRA, CDR2 YSYEKL. The CDR3 contains 15 residues. Trimming removed 0 bases at V and 4 bases at J, with 12 bases between. CDR3 sequence: CASSQDPGAIYGYTF. CDR3 sequence (DNA): TGCGCCAGCAGCCAAGATCCGGGAGCGATCTATGGCTACACCTTC.

The DNA for the CDR3 is TGTGCCAGCTCACACCGGTCAGGGGGATTTGAAAAACTGTTTTTT. It encodes CASSHRSGGFEKLFF. The chain employs TRBV18 and TRBJ1-4, with 7 bases lining up with TRBD1. Germline loops: CDR1 KGHSH, CDR2 LQKENI. The CDR3 loop spans 15 amino acids. The V segment lost 4 bases and the J segment 7 bases; nucleotides outside the gene matches: 9.

The chain carries TRBV4-1 and TRBJ2-7; 8 bases align to TRBD2. The CDR3 totals 16 residues. Trimming cost V 0 bases and J 6 bases; bases outside gene matches: 10. Germline CDR1 reads MGHRA; CDR2 reads YSYEKL. CDR3 amino acids: CASSQEVRGGQFEQYF. CDR3 in DNA: TGCGCCAGCAGCCAAGAGGTACGGGGGGGCCAGTTCGAGCAGTACTTC.

This chain uses TRBV28 with TRBJ2-7; a weak D match, TRBD1 (5 bases). The CDR3 is 13 residues long. Trimming shortened V by 6 bases and J by 2 bases, and 11 bases separated the two germline ends. CDR1 and CDR2 from the germline V gene are MDHEN and SYDVKM. The CDR3 reads CASRYAGPYEQYF. CDR3 nucleotide sequence: TGTGCCAGCAGATACGCAGGGCCCTACGAGCAGTACTTC.

The chain couples TRBV5-1 to TRBJ2-2, with 10 positions matching TRBD1. The ends lost 5 bases at V and 7 bases at J; junction bases unmatched: 11. CDR3 length: 16 amino acids. Germline loops: CDR1 SGHRS, CDR2 YFSETQ. The CDR3 loop reads CASRSHRDRGGGELFF. CDR3 DNA: TGCGCCAGCAGATCACACCGGGACAGGGGAGGCGGGGAGCTGTTTTTT.

The rearrangement joins TRBV2 to TRBJ2-1; 7 positions match TRBD2. This CDR3 comprises 16 residues. The trim removed 1 base at V and 12 bases at J, leaving 15 bases unmatched. Germline V gene sequence: CDR1 SNHLY, CDR2 FYNNEI. CDR3 coding DNA: TGTGCCAGCAGTGAAGAGGCGGGAGTCTACGCAATCGGGCAGTTCTTC. Its translation: CASSEEAGVYAIGQFF.

The V gene is TRBV18, the J gene TRBJ2-5, with D perhaps matching TRBD2 (5 bases). The CDR3 spans 15 residues. CDR1 and CDR2 (germline): KGHSH, LQKENI. V was clipped by 2 bases and J by 5 bases, with 15 bases between them. Written as DNA, the CDR3 is TGTGCCAGCTCACCAGGTGAAGGGAGATCGGAGACCCAGTACTTC. Its protein is CASSPGEGRSETQYF.

This chain joins TRBV18 and TRBJ1-5, with D perhaps matching TRBD1 (6 bases). CDR1 is KGHSH and CDR2 is LQKENI in the germline V gene. V lost 3 bases, J lost 7 bases, and 13 bases lay in between. This CDR3 has 14 residues. The CDR3 spells CASSPQGPGQPQHF. CDR3 in DNA: TGTGCCAGCTCACCTCAGGGGCCTGGCCAGCCCCAGCATTTT.

This chain links TRBV2 with TRBJ2-7, with 9 bases that match TRBD1. The V segment lost 6 bases and the J segment 2 bases; nucleotides outside the gene matches: 8. The CDR3 sequence is 15 residues long. Germline V gives CDR1 SNHLY, CDR2 FYNNEI. The DNA for the CDR3 is TGTGCCAGCAGCATTCAAGGACAGGGGCCCTACGAGCAGTACTTC. As protein: CASSIQGQGPYEQYF. The entire variable domain, with the rest obtained from reference TRBV2 and TRBJ2-7, is as follows: EPEVTQTPSHQVTQMGQEVILRCVPISNHLYFYWYRQILGQKVEFLVSFYNNEISEKSEIFDDQFSVERPDGSNFTLKIRSTKLEDSAMYFCASSIQGQGPYEQYFGPGTRLTVT.

The chain carries TRBV5-1 and TRBJ1-4, with a tentative D call TRBD1 (6 bases). Trimming took 4 bases from V and 1 from J, leaving 8 bases between them. The CDR3 is made up of 14 amino acids. Germline CDR1 is SGHRS and CDR2 is YFSETQ. The CDR3 reads CASSIRGTNEKLFF. CDR3 DNA sequence: TGCGCCAGCAGCATCAGGGGAACTAATGAAAAACTGTTTTTT.

The chain uses TRBV28 and TRBJ2-5, with TRBD2 matching 13 bases. After removal of 4 bases from V and 5 bases from J, the junction contained 4 bases not matched to a gene. Germline-derived CDR1 and CDR2 are MDHEN and SYDVKM. The CDR3 is made up of 15 amino acids. CDR3 protein: CASSSGLAGVETQYF. CDR3 nucleotides: TGTGCCAGCAGTTCAGGACTAGCGGGAGTGGAGACCCAGTACTTC.

The V and J genes are TRBV19 and TRBJ1-5, with 8 nucleotides matching TRBD1. Losses at the gene ends were 1 base for V and 2 bases for J; bases not matched to a gene: 4. The germline gives CDR1 LNHDA, CDR2 SQIVND (reference sequence). The CDR3 is 16 amino acids. The CDR3 DNA is TGTGCCAGTAGTATAGGTTCAGGGGGCGGCAATCAGCCCCAGCATTTT. Amino acid sequence: CASSIGSGGGNQPQHF. The full variable domain, its missing parts supplied by reference TRBV19 and TRBJ1-5, is DGGITQSPKYLFRKEGQNVTLSCEQNLNHDAMYWYRQDPGQGLRLIYYSQIVNDFQKGDIAEGYSVSREKKESFPLTVTSAQKNPTAFYLCASSIGSGGGNQPQHFGDGTRLSIL.

CDR3 sequence reads: CASSPRGLSNQPQHF. The CDR3 coding sequence is TGTGCCAGCAGTCCACGGGGTCTAAGCAATCAGCCCCAGCATTTT. The rearrangement joins TRBV2 to TRBJ1-5; D unresolved. CDR3 length: 15 residues. Germline V CDR1 and CDR2: SNHLY, FYNNEI. V was pared by 5 bases and J by 1 base, with 12 bases between.

The chain links TRBV18 to TRBJ1-6; D is undetermined. There are 15 residues in the CDR3. Trimming took 3 bases from V and 7 from J, leaving 13 bases between them. CDR1 and CDR2 from the germline V gene are KGHSH and LQKENI. CDR3 protein: CASSPGQGGNSPLHF. CDR3 sequence (DNA): TGTGCCAGCTCACCGGGTCAAGGCGGGAATTCACCCCTCCACTTT.

This chain connects TRBV25-1 to TRBJ1-4; 8 bases line up with TRBD1. Looked up from germline, CDR1 is MGHDK and CDR2 is SYGVNS. This CDR3 is 15 amino acids long. V shed 7 bases and J 4 bases; nucleotides not matched to a gene: 8. The CDR3, as DNA: TGTGCCAGCACCAGTCGGGACAGGTATAATGAAAAACTGTTTTTT. The encoded protein is CASTSRDRYNEKLFF. Combining the CDR3 with reference TRBV25-1 and TRBJ1-4 gives the whole variable domain EADIYQTPRYLVIGTGKKITLECSQTMGHDKMYWYQQDPGMELHLIHYSYGVNSTEKGDLSSESTVSRIRTEHFPLTLESARPSHTSQYLCASTSRDRYNEKLFFGSGTQLSVL.

This chain links TRBV7-9 with TRBJ1-3; maybe TRBD1 (6 bases). This CDR3 contains 18 residues. The V gene's germline CDR1 is SEHNR and CDR2 FQNEAQ (reference sequence). Deletions cut 2 bases from V and 2 bases from J, with 19 bases between. CDR3 in DNA: TGTGCCAGCAGCTTAACCGTCCTTTCGGGGGGCACTGGAAACACCATATATTTT. Translating gives CASSLTVLSGGTGNTIYF.

This clone was picked up a small number of times. V usage is TRBV18 and J usage is TRBJ2-2; 8 positions agree with TRBD2. Germline trimming cut 3 bases from V and 6 bases from J; bases unmatched to any gene: 9. From germline, CDR1 is KGHSH and CDR2 LQKENI. The CDR3 loop spans 16 amino acids. The CDR3 sequence is CASSPPGAAGAGELFF. The CDR3 nucleotides read TGTGCCAGCTCACCGCCGGGGGCAGCGGGGGCCGGGGAGCTGTTTTTT.

V and J are TRBV7-3 and TRBJ2-3; TRBD2 matches at 9 bases. The germline gives CDR1 SGHTA, CDR2 FQGTGA. This CDR3 has 16 residues. J lost 5 bases, V lost 2 bases, and 8 bases had no gene match. The CDR3 nucleotides read TGTGCCAGCAGCTTAGGTCGCGGGAGGGGGCTAGATACGCAGTATTTT. Amino acid sequence: CASSLGRGRGLDTQYF.

The genes are TRBV28 and TRBJ1-4, with 8 positions matching TRBD1. In germline, CDR1 is MDHEN, CDR2 SYDVKM. CDR3 length: 14 residues. Losses at the gene ends were 5 bases for V and 4 bases for J; bases not matched to a gene: 3. CDR3 protein: CASSTGGFNEKLFF. As DNA, the CDR3 is TGTGCCAGCAGTACAGGGGGGTTTAATGAAAAACTGTTTTTT. The whole variable domain, filled in from reference TRBV28 and TRBJ1-4, reads DVKVTQSSRYLVKRTGEKVFLECVQDMDHENMFWYRQDPGLGLRLIYFSYDVKMKEKGDIPEGYSVSREKKERFSLILESASTNQTSMYLCASSTGGFNEKLFFGSGTQLSVL.

The CDR3 DNA follows: TGCGCCAGCAGCTTTGAGCACCCCGGGTATGGCTACACCTTC. Amino acid sequence: CASSFEHPGYGYTF. The rearrangement joins TRBV5-1 to TRBJ1-2; D gene ambiguous. The germline CDR1 and CDR2 sequences are SGHRS and YFSETQ. Trimming took off 2 bases at V and 5 bases at J, with 13 bases between the two ends. The CDR3 is 14 amino acids.

This chain connects TRBV3-1 (or the pseudogene TRBV3-2) to TRBJ2-7; 8 positions agree with TRBD1. CDR3 length: 14 residues. CDR1 is LGHDT and CDR2 is YNNKEL in the germline V gene (reference sequence). The J segment lost 3 bases and the V segment lost 0 bases, leaving 1 base of the junction unmatched. DNA of the CDR3: TGTGCCAGCAGCCAAGATGGGACAGGCTACGAGCAGTACTTC. Amino acids: CASSQDGTGYEQYF.

This clone appeared a few times. The chain links TRBV7-9 to TRBJ1-5, with 7 bases identical to TRBD1. Germline trimming cut 4 bases from V and 2 bases from J; bases unmatched to any gene: 2. The germline CDR1 and CDR2 sequences are SEHNR and FQNEAQ (reference sequence). The CDR3 covers 14 residues. The CDR3 is CASSSTGGNQPQHF. CDR3 in DNA: TGTGCCAGCAGCTCCACAGGGGGCAATCAGCCCCAGCATTTT.

This rearrangement joins TRBV7-3 to TRBJ2-3; unclear D gene. Germline assignment: CDR1 SGHTA and CDR2 FQGTGA. This CDR3 contains 13 residues. V lost 3 bases to trimming and J lost 1 base, with 5 bases between them. The CDR3 bases are TGTGCCAGCAGCTTGTCCGGCACAGATACGCAGTATTTT. Translated: CASSLSGTDTQYF.

The V call is TRBV27, the J call TRBJ2-7, with 9 bases fitting TRBD1. The V gene's germline CDR1 is MNHEY and CDR2 SMNVEV (reference sequence). V lost 0 bases to trimming and J lost 7 bases; unmatched junction nucleotides: 7. The CDR3 contains 15 residues. The CDR3 coding sequence is TGTGCCAGCAGTTTATCGGGGACAGGGAGTAGGGAGCAGTACTTC. This sequence encodes CASSLSGTGSREQYF.

The rearrangement uses TRBV12-5 and TRBJ2-1; 11 bases are a match to TRBD2. The CDR3 is made up of 14 amino acids. The trim removed 5 bases at V and 9 bases at J, leaving 6 bases unmatched. Germline V gene sequence: CDR1 LGHNT, CDR2 FRNRAP. The CDR3: CASGLAGGKVEQFF. Written as DNA, the CDR3 is TGTGCTAGTGGTCTAGCGGGAGGTAAGGTTGAGCAGTTCTTC.

This chain uses TRBV28 with TRBJ1-2, with D possibly TRBD1 on 5 matching bases. Trimming pared 3 bases from V and 4 bases from J, leaving 18 bases between. The germline V gene encodes CDR1 MDHEN and CDR2 SYDVKM. The CDR3 totals 16 residues. The CDR3 sequence: CASSFLKGLNGYGYTF. The CDR3 coding sequence is TGTGCCAGCAGTTTTTTAAAGGGACTCAATGGCTATGGCTACACCTTC.